These T cell receptor beta chains were read from a single sample in a study of blood T cells in healthy people across ages. TCRdb re-analysed the 5' RACE reads in MiXCR, keeping a single row per CDR3 protein. The sample includes about 640,000 distinct CDR3 sequences, approximately 30% seen only once; the top ten take 15% to 19%. Sequencing used blood. These receptors were taken from an elderly woman in good health. The CDR3 runs from the conserved cysteine through the conserved F or W.

CDR3	V	J
CASRDRRVTGELFF	TRBV2	TRBJ2-2
CASSELVGELFF	TRBV2	TRBJ2-2
CASSLAASGTPAQYF	TRBV5-1	TRBJ2-3
CSARSGAKNIQYF	TRBV20-1	TRBJ2-4
CASSQDFANIYGYTF	TRBV4-3	TRBJ1-2
CASRLDRDSPLHF	TRBV6-5	TRBJ1-6
CASSEGQGGYNEQFF	TRBV6-4	TRBJ2-1
CASSVISNQPQHF	TRBV2	TRBJ1-5
CASRGQGSQPQHF	TRBV6-2/TRBV6-3	TRBJ1-5
CASSPHTEDYSYTF	TRBV4-3	TRBJ1-2
CVSSPGQGDISEQFF	TRBV7-2	TRBJ2-1